This T cell receptor beta chain was identified in a study of blood T cell repertoires in COVID-19. In the study overall: Sites across the United States, Italy and Spain contributed samples from acute and convalescent COVID-19. T cells, B-cell-depleted T cells, or PBMCs supplied cDNA or gDNA.

Authors' processing steps: It was from reference gene primer amplification that nucleated cell counts were estimated. Assay used: immunoSEQ multiplex PCR; TCRdb lists only in-frame clones, some missing. The D gene and trimming were derived from the DNA, and the V and J assignments and clone size from that table. The sample consists of some 300,000 clones, roughly 90% of them appearing once. Seattle patients were enrolled while actively infected and followed longitudinally. This CDR3 has 15 amino acids. From germline, CDR1 is SGHTA and CDR2 FQGNSA. Trimming removed 5 bases from V and 3 bases from J; junction bases left unmatched: 7.

The clonotype originates from a woman between 40 and 55 years old with COVID-19, enrolled during active disease. This chain links TRBV7-2 with TRBJ1-2; 9 bases fit TRBD1. Material: peripheral blood. The CDR3, as DNA: TGTGCCAGCAGCCAAGGCGGACAGGGGCACTATGGCTACACCTTC. Translation gives CASSQGGQGHYGYTF.